A selection of T cell receptor beta chains follows, all from one sample in a study of cytomegalovirus exposure and HLA in healthy donors. Libraries were prepared by immunoSEQ multiplex PCR; TCRdb keeps only in-frame clonotypes and omits some of them. The data hold more than 150,000 clones, with roughly 84% observed a single time. The sequenced sample was PBMCs. The receptors shown here come from a girl aged 2 to 10 in good health and CMV-seropositive. Both conserved end residues are part of each CDR3. D genes are given only for firm matches. Clone size is stated in some rows and not others, as once, few, many or a class when expanded.

CAWSSGRFMSNTDTQYF,TGTGCCTGGTCTAGCGGGAGGTTCATGTCTAACACAGATACGCAGTATTTT,TRBV30,once,TRBD2,17,TRBJ2-3
CASSFSAGTRPSYNEQFF,TGTGCCAGCAGTTTCTCGGCCGGGACTAGGCCCTCCTACAATGAGCAGTTCTTC,TRBV27,NA,TRBD2,18,TRBJ2-1
CASSSQAGPQGVKVF,TGTGCCAGCAGTTCTCAAGCTGGACCACAGGGGGTAAAGGTCTTC,TRBV11-1,few,TRBD1,15,TRBJ2-7
CASSIQGDTEAFF,TGTGCCAGTAGTATACAAGGGGATACTGAAGCTTTCTTT,TRBV19,NA,NA,13,TRBJ1-1
CASSFGTGDGYTF,TGTGCCAGCAGTTTCGGGACGGGGGACGGCTACACCTTC,TRBV27,NA,NA,13,TRBJ1-2
CASSSDRGASYNEQFF,TGTGCCAGCAGTTCTGACAGGGGCGCGTCCTACAATGAGCAGTTCTTC,TRBV7-2,NA,TRBD1,16,TRBJ2-1
CASSLERLAGGVDEQFF,TGTGCCAGCAGCTTAGAAAGACTAGCGGGAGGGGTCGATGAGCAGTTCTTC,TRBV7-9,NA,TRBD2,17,TRBJ2-1
CSAVAGGGTEAFF,TGCAGCGCCGTTGCAGGGGGTGGAACTGAAGCTTTCTTT,TRBV29-1,NA,TRBD1,13,TRBJ1-1
CASSLEWSPYEQYF,TGTGCCAGCAGCTTAGAGTGGAGCCCCTACGAGCAGTACTTC,TRBV11-2,once,NA,14,TRBJ2-7
CASSPLARGGETQYF,TGCGCCAGCAGCCCTCTGGCCAGGGGCGGAGAGACCCAGTACTTC,TRBV5-1,NA,NA,15,TRBJ2-5
CASSRTGHNLF,TGTGCCAGCAGCCGTACCGGACATAACCTCTTC,TRBV5-5,NA,NA,11,TRBJ2-1
CASSLFPPGLASYNEQFF,TGCGCCAGCAGCTTGTTCCCCCCGGGACTAGCGTCATACAATGAGCAGTTCTTC,TRBV5-1,NA,TRBD2,18,TRBJ2-1
CASSTAQGLTEAFF,TGTGCCAGCAGCACCGCCCAGGGTTTAACTGAAGCTTTCTTT,TRBV5-4,few,NA,14,TRBJ1-1
CASSEVAGVSLASGELFF,TGCGCCAGCAGTGAGGTTGCGGGAGTCTCTCTAGCTTCCGGGGAGCTGTTTTTT,TRBV10-1,NA,TRBD2,18,TRBJ2-2
CSANRVGSYEQYF,TGCAGCGCGAACAGGGTTGGCTCCTACGAGCAGTACTTC,TRBV29-1,NA,NA,13,TRBJ2-7
CASSEQGNSPLHF,TGTGCCAGCAGTGAACAGGGGAATTCACCCCTCCACTTT,TRBV25-1,few,NA,13,TRBJ1-6
CATEPGTSSYEQYF,TGTGCCACTGAGCCCGGGACATCCTCCTACGAGCAGTACTTC,TRBV28,NA,NA,14,TRBJ2-7
CASGSLAGDTQYF,TGTGCCAGCGGATCCCTAGCGGGAGATACGCAGTATTTT,TRBV27,NA,TRBD2,13,TRBJ2-3
CASGWFPGYEQYF,TGCGCCAGCGGCTGGTTTCCGGGCTACGAGCAGTACTTC,TRBV5-1,NA,NA,13,TRBJ2-7
CAWSATGGNAYTF,TGTGCCTGGAGTGCGACAGGGGGCAATGCCTACACCTTC,TRBV30,NA,TRBD1,13,TRBJ1-2
CATSPPSGTGVTSGANVLTF,TGTGCCACCAGCCCCCCCTCCGGGACAGGGGTCACCTCTGGGGCCAACGTCCTGACTTTC,TRBV15,once,TRBD1,20,TRBJ2-6
CASGYGTANNSPLHF,TGTGCCAGCGGATACGGGACAGCTAATAATTCACCCCTCCACTTT,TRBV7-6,NA,TRBD1,15,TRBJ1-6
CASSPPGTGRKLFF,TGTGCCAGTAGCCCGCCCGGGACAGGGAGGAAACTGTTTTTT,TRBV19,NA,TRBD1,14,TRBJ1-4
CASSLLGGGHNSSLHF,TGTGCCAGCAGTTTATTAGGGGGAGGGCATAATTCATCCCTCCACTTT,TRBV27,NA,NA,16,TRBJ1-6
CASSQPPGTETSKTQYF,TGCGCCAGCAGCCAACCACCCGGGACAGAGACCTCCAAGACCCAGTACTTC,TRBV4-1,NA,TRBD1,17,TRBJ2-5
CASSSERASYEQYF,TGTGCCAGCAGCTCCGAGCGGGCCTCCTACGAGCAGTACTTC,TRBV11-3,NA,NA,14,TRBJ2-7
CATSPNLGTGYTGELFF,TGTGCCACAAGCCCCAACCTCGGGACAGGGTACACCGGGGAGCTGTTTTTT,TRBV9,NA,TRBD1,17,TRBJ2-2
CASSELAGRSNEQFF,TGTGCCAGCAGTGAATTAGCCGGAAGGTCGAATGAGCAGTTCTTC,TRBV25-1,NA,NA,15,TRBJ2-1